This T cell receptor (beta chain) was profiled in a study of a mutant IDH1 vaccine in newly diagnosed glioma. The overall study: Radiotherapy alone preceded vaccination by 4-6 weeks; alternatively, vaccination started with temozolomide cycles. Standard pretreatment was either radiotherapy, temozolomide, or, for most, radiochemotherapy with temozolomide. The week-35 safety follow-up was V12, and the week-47 study end was V13.

This table comes from immunoSEQ multiplex PCR, and its TCRdb copy is limited to in-frame clones, with some not included. The repertoire includes approximately 44,000 clones, 70% to 80% of them detected once, and roughly an eighth sits in the top ten. The CDR3 totals 16 residues. J was trimmed by 2 bases and V by 4 bases; bases with no gene match: 9. The germline gives CDR1 LGHNA, CDR2 YNFKEQ. As to time point: week 35, safety follow-up. With topical imiquimod, each dose of the vaccine consisted of 300 ug of mutant IDH1 20-mer peptide. Each patient was administered eight vaccinations, scheduled in weeks 1, 3, 5, 7, 11, 15, 19 and 23. Worth noting for this clone: Its specificity is not known.

The chain has TRBV4-2 and TRBJ2-3; 7 nucleotides agree with TRBD1. The sample was PBMCs, taken from a glioma patient whose treatment included an IDH1 peptide vaccine. The source of this sequence is a man aged 35-49 years with glioma. CDR3 residues: CASSLEDRALTDTQYF. DNA of the CDR3: TGTGCCAGCAGCCTTGAAGACAGGGCCCTCACAGATACGCAGTATTTT.